This TCR beta chain was documented in a study of CD8 T cells in Susac syndrome. Sequencing of TCR beta drew on CD8+ and CD4+ T cells from blood. The patients who served as multiple sclerosis controls were treatment-naive and had stable or active relapsing-remitting disease that fulfilled the revised McDonald criteria. Losses at the gene ends were 5 bases for V and 8 bases for J; bases not matched to a gene: 18. The CDR3 runs to 17 residues. CDR1 and CDR2 from the germline V gene are SEHNR and FQNEAQ (reference sequence). As for this clonotype: The antigen is not known.

The study's findings and limits: Individuals included in the TCR sequencing and HLA analysis were acknowledged by the study to be relatively few in number.

RNA, at about 0.45 to 1 ug, was reverse transcribed with random hexamers. TCRdb passed the immunoSEQ multiplex PCR reads through MiXCR, listing each CDR3 protein once. The top ten hold approximately 0.065% of the sample, which has 300,000 to 350,000 distinct CDR3 sequences, about 90% seen once. This clonotype originated in a human donor with multiple sclerosis. The sequenced sample consisted of CD4+ T cells from PBMCs. This chain joins TRBV7-9 and TRBJ2-1; 7 bases fit TRBD1. Written as DNA, the CDR3 is TGTGCCAGCAGCCCGATAGGGACAGCCGTTAGGGGCCATGAGCAGTTCTTC. Its translation: CASSPIGTAVRGHEQFF.